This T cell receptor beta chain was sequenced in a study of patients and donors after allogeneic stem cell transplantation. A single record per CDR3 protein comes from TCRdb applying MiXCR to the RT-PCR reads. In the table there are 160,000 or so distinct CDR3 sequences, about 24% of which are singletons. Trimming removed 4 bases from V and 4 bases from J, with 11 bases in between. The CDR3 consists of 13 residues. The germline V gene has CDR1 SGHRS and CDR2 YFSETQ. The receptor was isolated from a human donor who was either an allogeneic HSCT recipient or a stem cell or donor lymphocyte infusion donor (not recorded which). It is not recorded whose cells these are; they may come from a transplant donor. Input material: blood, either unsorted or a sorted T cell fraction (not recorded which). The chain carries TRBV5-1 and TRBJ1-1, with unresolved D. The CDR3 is CASSPLSSTEAFF. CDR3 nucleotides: TGCGCCAGCAGCCCCCTTTCGTCCACTGAAGCTTTCTTT. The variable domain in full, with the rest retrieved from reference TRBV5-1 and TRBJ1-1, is KAGVTQTPRYLIKTRGQQVTLSCSPISGHRSVSWYQQTPGQGLQFLFEYFSETQRNKGNFPGRFSGRQFSNSRSEMNVSTLELGDSALYLCASSPLSSTEAFFGQGTRLTVV.